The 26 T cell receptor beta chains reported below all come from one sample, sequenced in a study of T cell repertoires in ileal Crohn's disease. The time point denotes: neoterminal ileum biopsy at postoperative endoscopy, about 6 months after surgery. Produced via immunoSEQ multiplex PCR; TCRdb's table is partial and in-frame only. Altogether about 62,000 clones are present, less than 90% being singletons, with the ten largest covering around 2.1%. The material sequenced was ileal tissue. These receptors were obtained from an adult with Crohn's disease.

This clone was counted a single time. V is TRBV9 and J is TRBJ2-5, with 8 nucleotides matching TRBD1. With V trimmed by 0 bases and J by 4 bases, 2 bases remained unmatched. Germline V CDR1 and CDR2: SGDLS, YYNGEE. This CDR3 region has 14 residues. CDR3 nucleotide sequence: TGTGCCAGCAGCGTAGCTGGACAGGGAGAGACCCAGTACTTC. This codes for CASSVAGQGETQYF.

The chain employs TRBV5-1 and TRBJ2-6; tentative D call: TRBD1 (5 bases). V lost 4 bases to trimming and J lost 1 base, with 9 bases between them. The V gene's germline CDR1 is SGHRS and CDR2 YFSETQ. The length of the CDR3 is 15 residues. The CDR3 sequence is CASSADSSGANVLTF. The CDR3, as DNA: TGCGCCAGCAGCGCCGACAGTTCTGGGGCCAACGTCCTGACTTTC.

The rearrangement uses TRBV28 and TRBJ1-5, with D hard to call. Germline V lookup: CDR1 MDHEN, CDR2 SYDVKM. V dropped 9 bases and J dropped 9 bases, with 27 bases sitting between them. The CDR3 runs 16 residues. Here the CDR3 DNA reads TGTGCCAGGACCGCGGCGGGAGTTTCGGGTCATCCGCCCCAGCATTTT. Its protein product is CARTAAGVSGHPPQHF.

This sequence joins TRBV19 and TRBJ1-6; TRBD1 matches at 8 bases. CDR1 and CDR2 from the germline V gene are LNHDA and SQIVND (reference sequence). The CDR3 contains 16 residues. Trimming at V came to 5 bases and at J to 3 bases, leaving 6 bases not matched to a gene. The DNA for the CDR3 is TGTGCCAGTAGTCCTCGACAGGGGAACTATAATTCACCCCTCCACTTT. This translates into CASSPRQGNYNSPLHF.

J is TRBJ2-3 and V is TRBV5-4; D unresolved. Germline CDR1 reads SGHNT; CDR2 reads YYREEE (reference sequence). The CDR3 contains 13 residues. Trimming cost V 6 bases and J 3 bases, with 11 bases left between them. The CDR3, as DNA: TGTGCCAGCACAACACCCTTTACAGATACGCAGTATTTT. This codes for CASTTPFTDTQYF.

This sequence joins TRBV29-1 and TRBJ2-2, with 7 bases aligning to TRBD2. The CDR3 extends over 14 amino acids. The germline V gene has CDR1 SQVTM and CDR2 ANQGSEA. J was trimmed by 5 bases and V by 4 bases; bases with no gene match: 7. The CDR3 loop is CSVGAGVVTGELFF. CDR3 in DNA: TGCAGCGTTGGCGCGGGGGTGGTAACCGGGGAGCTGTTTTTT.

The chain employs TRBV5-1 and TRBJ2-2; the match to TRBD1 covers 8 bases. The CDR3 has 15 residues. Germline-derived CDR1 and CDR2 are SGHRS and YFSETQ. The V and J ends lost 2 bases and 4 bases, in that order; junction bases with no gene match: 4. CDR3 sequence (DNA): TGCGCCAGCAGCTTTGGACAGGGCGCCACCGGGGAGCTGTTTTTT. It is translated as CASSFGQGATGELFF.

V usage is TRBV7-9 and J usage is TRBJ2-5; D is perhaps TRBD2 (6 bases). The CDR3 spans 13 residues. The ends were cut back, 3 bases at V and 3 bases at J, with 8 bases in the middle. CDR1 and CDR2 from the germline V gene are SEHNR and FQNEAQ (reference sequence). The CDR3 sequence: CASSLRGEETQYF. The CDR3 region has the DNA TGTGCCAGCAGCTTGCGGGGAGAAGAGACCCAGTACTTC.

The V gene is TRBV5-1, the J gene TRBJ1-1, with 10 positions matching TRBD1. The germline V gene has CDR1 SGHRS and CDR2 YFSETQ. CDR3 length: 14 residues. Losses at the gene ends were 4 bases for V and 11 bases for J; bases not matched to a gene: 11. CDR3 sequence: CASSNRDRGGFAFF. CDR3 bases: TGCGCCAGCAGCAACCGGGACAGGGGTGGGTTCGCTTTCTTT.

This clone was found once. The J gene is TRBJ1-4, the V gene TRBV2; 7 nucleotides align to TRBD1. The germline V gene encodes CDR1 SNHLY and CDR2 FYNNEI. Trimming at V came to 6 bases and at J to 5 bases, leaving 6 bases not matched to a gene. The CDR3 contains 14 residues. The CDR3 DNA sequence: TGTGCCAGCAGACCTCGGGACAGCAATGAAAAACTGTTTTTT. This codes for CASRPRDSNEKLFF.

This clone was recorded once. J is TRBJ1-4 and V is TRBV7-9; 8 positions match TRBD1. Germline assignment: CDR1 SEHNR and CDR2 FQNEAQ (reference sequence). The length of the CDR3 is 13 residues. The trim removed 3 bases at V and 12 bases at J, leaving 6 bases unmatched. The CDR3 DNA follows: TGTGCCAGCAGCTTCGGACAGGGTAGGGAACTGTTTTTT. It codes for CASSFGQGRELFF.

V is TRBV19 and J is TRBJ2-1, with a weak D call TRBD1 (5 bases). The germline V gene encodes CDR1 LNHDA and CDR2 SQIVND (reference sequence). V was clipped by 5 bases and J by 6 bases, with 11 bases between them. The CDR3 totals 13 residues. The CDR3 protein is CASSSGYRNEQFF. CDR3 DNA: TGTGCCAGTAGTTCAGGGTATCGCAATGAGCAGTTCTTC. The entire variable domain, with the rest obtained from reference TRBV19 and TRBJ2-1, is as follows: DGGITQSPKYLFRKEGQNVTLSCEQNLNHDAMYWYRQDPGQGLRLIYYSQIVNDFQKGDIAEGYSVSREKKESFPLTVTSAQKNPTAFYLCASSSGYRNEQFFGPGTRLTVL.

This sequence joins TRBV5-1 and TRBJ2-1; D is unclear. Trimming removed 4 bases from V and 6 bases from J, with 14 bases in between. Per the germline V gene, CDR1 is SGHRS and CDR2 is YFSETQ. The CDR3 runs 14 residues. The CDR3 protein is CASSPGEWANEQFF. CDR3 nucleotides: TGCGCCAGCAGCCCCGGTGAGTGGGCCAATGAGCAGTTCTTC.

The CDR3 region is CATSRDLGGDGYTF. The CDR3 DNA reads as TGTGCCACCAGCAGAGATCTCGGGGGGGATGGCTACACCTTC. The gene calls are TRBV15 and TRBJ1-2, with D possibly TRBD1 on 5 matching bases. Germline values: CDR1 LNHNV, CDR2 YYDKDF (reference sequence). The V end was cut by 0 bases, the J end by 6 bases, with 11 bases between. The CDR3 is made up of 14 amino acids. Based on the CDR3 plus reference TRBV15 and TRBJ1-2, the full variable domain is DAMVIQNPRYQVTQFGKPVTLSCSQTLNHNVMYWYQQKSSQAPKLLFHYYDKDFNNEADTPDNFQSRRPNTSFCFLDIRSPGLGDTAMYLCATSRDLGGDGYTFGSGTRLTVV.

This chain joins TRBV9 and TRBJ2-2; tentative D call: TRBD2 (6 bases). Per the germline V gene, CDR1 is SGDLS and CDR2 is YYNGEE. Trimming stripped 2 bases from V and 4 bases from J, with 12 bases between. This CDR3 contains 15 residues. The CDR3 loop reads CASSVGGLLTGELFF. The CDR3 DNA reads TGTGCCAGCAGCGTCGGAGGGTTGCTCACCGGGGAGCTGTTTTTT.

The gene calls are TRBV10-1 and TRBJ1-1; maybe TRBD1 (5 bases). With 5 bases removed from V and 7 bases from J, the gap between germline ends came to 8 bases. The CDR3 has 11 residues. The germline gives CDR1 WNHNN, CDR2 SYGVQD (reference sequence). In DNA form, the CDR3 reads TGCGCCAGCAGTCAGGGATTTGAAGCTTTCTTT. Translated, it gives CASSQGFEAFF.

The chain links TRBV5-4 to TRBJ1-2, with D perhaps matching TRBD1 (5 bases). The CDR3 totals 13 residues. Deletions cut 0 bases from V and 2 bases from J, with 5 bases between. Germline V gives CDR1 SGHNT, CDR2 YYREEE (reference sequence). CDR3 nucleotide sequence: TGTGCCAGCAGCTTGGAGGGGAACTATGGCTACACCTTC. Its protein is CASSLEGNYGYTF.

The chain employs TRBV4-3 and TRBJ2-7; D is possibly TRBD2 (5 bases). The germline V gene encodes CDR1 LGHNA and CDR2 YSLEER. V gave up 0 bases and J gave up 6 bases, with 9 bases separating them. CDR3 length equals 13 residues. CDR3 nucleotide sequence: TGCGCCAGCAGCCAAGATCAGGCGGGCGAGCAGTACTTC. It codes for CASSQDQAGEQYF.

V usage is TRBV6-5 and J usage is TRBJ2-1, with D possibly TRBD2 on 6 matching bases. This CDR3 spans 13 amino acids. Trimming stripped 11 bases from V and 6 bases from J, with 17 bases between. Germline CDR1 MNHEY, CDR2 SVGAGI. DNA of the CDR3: TGTGCCTGCCGGGCGGGAAGGCTCAATGAGCAGTTCTTC. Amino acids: CACRAGRLNEQFF.

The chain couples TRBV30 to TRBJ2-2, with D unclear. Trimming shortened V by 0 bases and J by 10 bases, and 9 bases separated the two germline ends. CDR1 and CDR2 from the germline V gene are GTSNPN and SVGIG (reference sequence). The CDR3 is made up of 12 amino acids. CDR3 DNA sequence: TGTGCCTGGAGTGTCGGGTCTCTGGAGCTGTTTTTT. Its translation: CAWSVGSLELFF.

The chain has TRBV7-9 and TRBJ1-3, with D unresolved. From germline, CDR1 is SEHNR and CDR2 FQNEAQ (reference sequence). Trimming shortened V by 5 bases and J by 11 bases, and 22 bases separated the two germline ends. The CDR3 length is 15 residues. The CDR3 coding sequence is TGTGCCAGCAGCAGGCTGACAAATATCGGGGAGGCCATATATTTT. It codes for CASSRLTNIGEAIYF.

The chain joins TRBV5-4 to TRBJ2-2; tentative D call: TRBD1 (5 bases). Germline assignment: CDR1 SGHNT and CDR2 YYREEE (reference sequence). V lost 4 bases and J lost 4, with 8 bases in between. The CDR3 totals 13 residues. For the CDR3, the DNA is TGTGCCAGCAGCCTGGACATCACCGGGGAGCTGTTTTTT. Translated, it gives CASSLDITGELFF. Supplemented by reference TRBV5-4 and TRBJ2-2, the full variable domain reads ETGVTQSPTHLIKTRGQQVTLRCSSQSGHNTVSWYQQALGQGPQFIFQYYREEENGRGNFPPRFSGLQFPNYSSELNVNALELDDSALYLCASSLDITGELFFGEGSRLTVL.

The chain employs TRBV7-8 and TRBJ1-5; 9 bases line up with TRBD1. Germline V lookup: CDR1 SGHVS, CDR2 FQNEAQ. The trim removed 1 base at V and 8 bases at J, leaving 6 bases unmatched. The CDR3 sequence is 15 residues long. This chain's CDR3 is CASSLEGTGMEPQHF. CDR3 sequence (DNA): TGTGCCAGCAGCTTAGAAGGGACAGGGATGGAGCCCCAGCATTTT.

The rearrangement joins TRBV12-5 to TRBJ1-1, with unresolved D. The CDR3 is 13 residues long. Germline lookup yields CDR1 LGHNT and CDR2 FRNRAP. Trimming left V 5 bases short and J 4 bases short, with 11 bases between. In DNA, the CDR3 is TGTGCTAGTGGTCCGAGAGGTCTCACTGAAGCTTTCTTT. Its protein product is CASGPRGLTEAFF.

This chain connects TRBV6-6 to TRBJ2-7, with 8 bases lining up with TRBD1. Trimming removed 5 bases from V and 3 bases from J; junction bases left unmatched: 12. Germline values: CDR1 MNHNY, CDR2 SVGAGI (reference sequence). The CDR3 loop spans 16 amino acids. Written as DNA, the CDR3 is TGTGCCAGCAGTACTATAATAGGACAGGGTTTCTACGAGCAGTACTTC. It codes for CASSTIIGQGFYEQYF.

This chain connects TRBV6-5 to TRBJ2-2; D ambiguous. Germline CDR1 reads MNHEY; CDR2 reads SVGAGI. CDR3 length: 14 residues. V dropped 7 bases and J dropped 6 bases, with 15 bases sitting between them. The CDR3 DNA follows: TGTGCCAGCATGAACAGTAGGTTGGCCGGGGAGCTGTTTTTT. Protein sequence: CASMNSRLAGELFF.